The 7 T cell receptor beta chains in this list originate from one sample, sequenced in a study of Graves' ophthalmopathy and Graves' hyperthyroidism (dated 2018 in TCRdb). The sequencing machine was an Illumina HiSeq 2000. For repertoire sequencing, the TCR beta CDR3 regions were amplified from RNA transcripts. A first-round RT-PCR used HTBI primers with the Qiagen OneStep RT-PCR kit, followed by a second-round multiplex PCR, size selection and purification. The raw public reads went through TCRdb reprocessing: fastp at Q25, MiXCR clone calling, in-frame beta chains kept. Rows with one shared CDR3 protein collapse into an entry with the most common genes and DNA. Present in this sample are about 480,000 distinct CDR3 sequences, around 14% of which were seen just once. Together, the top ten hold approximately 9.8% of the sample. Sequencing used blood. The receptors come from a woman aged 25 to 45 with Graves' ophthalmopathy. Donor details come from another sample of the same person, matched by shared clones.

This clonotype was recorded many times. The rearrangement links TRBV12-3 or TRBV12-4 to TRBJ1-1; possible D gene TRBD1, 5 bases. The ends were cut back, 4 bases at V and 2 bases at J, with 14 bases in the middle. The CDR3 is 15 residues long. CDR3 region: CASSSNRGTNTEAFF. CDR3 DNA: TGTGCCAGCAGTTCTAATAGGGGTACAAACACTGAAGCTTTCTTT.

This chain joins TRBV9 and TRBJ1-3, with a weak D call TRBD1 (6 bases). V was cut by 0 bases and J by 2 bases, with 9 bases left in between. CDR1 and CDR2 (germline): SGDLS, YYNGEE. The CDR3 loop spans 15 amino acids. The CDR3 spells CASSVDWGPGNTIYF. CDR3 in DNA: TGTGCCAGCAGCGTAGACTGGGGGCCTGGAAACACCATATATTTT.

This clonotype was counted many times. This rearrangement joins TRBV4-1 to TRBJ2-4; 8 nucleotides match TRBD1. This CDR3 is 17 amino acids long. V was pared by 1 base and J by 0 bases, with 5 bases of the junction left unmatched. Germline assignment: CDR1 MGHRA and CDR2 YSYEKL. CDR3 sequence reads: CASSQGQGRGAKNIQYF. The CDR3 DNA is TGCGCCAGCAGCCAAGGACAGGGGAGAGGAGCCAAAAACATTCAGTACTTC.

This clonotype occurred many times. The chain combines TRBV9 with TRBJ1-1; D remains ambiguous. This CDR3 is 16 amino acids long. V was shortened by 1 base and J by 4 bases, with 17 bases between the two germline ends. Germline CDR1 SGDLS, CDR2 YYNGEE. The CDR3 spells CASSVSGRAESTEAFF. DNA for the CDR3: TGTGCCAGCAGCGTAAGCGGTAGGGCGGAGAGCACTGAAGCTTTCTTT.

The sample holds many counts of this clonotype. The chain recombines TRBV29-1 with TRBJ2-5, with D unresolved. Trimming pared 7 bases from V and 2 bases from J, leaving 14 bases between. The germline V gene has CDR1 SQVTM and CDR2 ANQGSEA. The length of the CDR3 is 13 residues. The CDR3 DNA reads as TGCAGCGCCTCGAGGAACCTACAAGAGACCCAGTACTTC. Its translation: CSASRNLQETQYF. Looking up the rest from reference TRBV29-1 and TRBJ2-5 gives the full variable domain: SAVISQKPSRDICQRGTSLTIQCQVDSQVTMMFWYRQQPGQSLTLIATANQGSEATYESGFVIDKFPISRPNLTFSTLTVSNMSPEDSSIYLCSASRNLQETQYFGPGTRLLVL.

The genes are TRBV30 and TRBJ2-7; D unresolved. Germline V CDR1 and CDR2: GTSNPN, SVGIG (reference sequence). V was pared by 8 bases and J by 9 bases, with 14 bases between. This CDR3 has 10 residues. The CDR3 nucleotides read TGTGCCCTAGGACGGGCCGGGCAGTACTTC. This gives the protein CALGRAGQYF.

Written as DNA, the CDR3 is TGTGCCAGCAGCCACCAGGGGGGGGGGCAACGGGGCTACACCTTC. Its translation is CASSHQGGGQRGYTF. The chain joins TRBV6-1 to TRBJ1-2, with 7 bases that match TRBD1. V was pared by 6 bases and J by 8 bases, with 15 bases of the junction left unmatched. This CDR3 has 15 residues. CDR1 and CDR2 (germline): MNHNS, SASEGT.